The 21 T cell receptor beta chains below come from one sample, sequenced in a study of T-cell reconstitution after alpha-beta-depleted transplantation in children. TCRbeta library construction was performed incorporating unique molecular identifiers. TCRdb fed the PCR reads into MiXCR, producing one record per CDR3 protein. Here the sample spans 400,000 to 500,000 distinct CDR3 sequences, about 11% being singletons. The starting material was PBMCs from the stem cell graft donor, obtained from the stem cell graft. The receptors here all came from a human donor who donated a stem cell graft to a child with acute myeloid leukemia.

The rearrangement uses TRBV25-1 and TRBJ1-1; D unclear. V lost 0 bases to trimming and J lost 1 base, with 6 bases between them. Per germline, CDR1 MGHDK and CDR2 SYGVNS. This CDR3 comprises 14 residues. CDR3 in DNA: TGTGCCAGCAGTGAATACGGCCAGAACACTGAAGCTTTCTTT. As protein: CASSEYGQNTEAFF.

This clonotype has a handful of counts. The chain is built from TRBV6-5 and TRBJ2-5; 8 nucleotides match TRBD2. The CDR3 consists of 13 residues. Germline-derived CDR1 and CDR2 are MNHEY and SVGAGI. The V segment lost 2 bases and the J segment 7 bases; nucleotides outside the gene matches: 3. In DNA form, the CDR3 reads TGTGCCAGCAGTTACAACCGGGAGGGGACCCAGTACTTC. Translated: CASSYNREGTQYF.

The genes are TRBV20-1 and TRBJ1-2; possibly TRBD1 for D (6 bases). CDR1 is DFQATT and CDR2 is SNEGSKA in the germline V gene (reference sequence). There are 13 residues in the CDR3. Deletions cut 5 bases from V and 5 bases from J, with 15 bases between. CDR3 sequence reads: CSARNRESYGYTF. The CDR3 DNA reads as TGCAGTGCTCGGAACAGGGAGTCGTATGGCTACACCTTC.

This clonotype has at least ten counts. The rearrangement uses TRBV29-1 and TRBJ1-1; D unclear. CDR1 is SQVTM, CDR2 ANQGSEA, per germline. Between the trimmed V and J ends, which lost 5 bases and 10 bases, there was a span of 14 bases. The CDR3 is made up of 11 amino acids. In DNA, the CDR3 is TGCAGCGTTTCGGCCGCGGACCCAGCTTTCTTT. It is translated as CSVSAADPAFF.

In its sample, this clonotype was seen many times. CDR3 coding DNA: TGTGCCAGCAGCTTAGCGGGGGGACCGAACACCGGGGAGCTGTTTTTT. Translating gives CASSLAGGPNTGELFF. This rearrangement joins TRBV7-6 to TRBJ2-2, with D perhaps matching TRBD2 (6 bases). This CDR3 is built from 16 residues. CDR1 and CDR2 from the germline V gene are SGHVS and FNYEAQ. Trimming stripped 0 bases from V and 0 bases from J, with 8 bases between.

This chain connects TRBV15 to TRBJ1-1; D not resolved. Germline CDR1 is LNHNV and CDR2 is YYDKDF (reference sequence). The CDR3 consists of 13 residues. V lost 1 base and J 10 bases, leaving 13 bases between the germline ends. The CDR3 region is CATSRGNGVVAFF. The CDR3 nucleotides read TGTGCCACCAGCAGAGGAAATGGAGTGGTAGCTTTCTTT.

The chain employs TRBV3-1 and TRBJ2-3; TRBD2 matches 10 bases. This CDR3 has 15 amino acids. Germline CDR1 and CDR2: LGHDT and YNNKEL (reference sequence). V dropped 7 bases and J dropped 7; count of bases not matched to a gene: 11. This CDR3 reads CASTPSGSSVNTQYF. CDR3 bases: TGTGCCAGCACCCCTAGCGGGAGTAGTGTAAATACGCAGTATTTT.

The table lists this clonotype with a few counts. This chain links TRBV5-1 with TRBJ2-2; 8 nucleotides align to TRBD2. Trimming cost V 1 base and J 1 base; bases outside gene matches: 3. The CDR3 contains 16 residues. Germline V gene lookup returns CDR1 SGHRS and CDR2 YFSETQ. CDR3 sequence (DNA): TGCGCCAGCAGCTTGTCAGCGGGGGTGAACACCGGGGAGCTGTTTTTT. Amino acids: CASSLSAGVNTGELFF.

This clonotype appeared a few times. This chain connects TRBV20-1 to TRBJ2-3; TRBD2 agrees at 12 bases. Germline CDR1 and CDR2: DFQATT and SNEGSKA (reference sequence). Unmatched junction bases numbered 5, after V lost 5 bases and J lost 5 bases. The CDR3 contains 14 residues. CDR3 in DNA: TGCAGTGCTCGACTAGCGGGAGCAGTAGATACGCAGTATTTT. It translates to CSARLAGAVDTQYF.

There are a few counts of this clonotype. CDR3 nucleotides: TGTGCCAGCAGCTCATCTGGGGGCGCGTACACCGGGGAGCTGTTTTTT. Its translation is CASSSSGGAYTGELFF. The chain is built from TRBV9 and TRBJ2-2; a weak D match, TRBD1 (6 bases). Trimming took 4 bases from V and 3 from J, leaving 16 bases between them. From germline, CDR1 is SGDLS and CDR2 YYNGEE. The CDR3 has 16 residues. Full variable domain (outside the CDR3, taken from reference TRBV9 and TRBJ2-2): DSGVTQTPKHLITATGQRVTLRCSPRSGDLSVYWYQQSLDQGLQFLIQYYNGEERAKGNILERFSAQQFPDLHSELNLSSLELGDSALYFCASSSSGGAYTGELFFGEGSRLTVL.

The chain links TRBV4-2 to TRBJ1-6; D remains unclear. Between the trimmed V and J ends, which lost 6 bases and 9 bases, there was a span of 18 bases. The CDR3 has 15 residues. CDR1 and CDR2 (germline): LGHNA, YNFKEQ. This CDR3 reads CASSSKPRGGSPLHF. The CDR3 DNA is TGTGCCAGCAGTTCTAAACCCCGGGGAGGTTCACCCCTCCACTTT.

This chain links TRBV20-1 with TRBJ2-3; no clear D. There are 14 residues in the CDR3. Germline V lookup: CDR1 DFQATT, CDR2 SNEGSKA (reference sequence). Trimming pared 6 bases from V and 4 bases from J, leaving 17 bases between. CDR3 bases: TGCAGTGCACGCCCCCGCCGGTATTCAGATACGCAGTATTTT. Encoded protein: CSARPRRYSDTQYF.

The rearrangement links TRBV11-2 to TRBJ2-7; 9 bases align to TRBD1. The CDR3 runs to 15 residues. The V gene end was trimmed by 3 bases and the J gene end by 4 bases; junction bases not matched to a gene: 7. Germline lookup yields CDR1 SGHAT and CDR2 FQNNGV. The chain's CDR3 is CASSLHPGQGYEQYV. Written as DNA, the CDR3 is TGTGCCAGCAGCTTGCACCCGGGACAGGGTTACGAGCAGTACGTC.

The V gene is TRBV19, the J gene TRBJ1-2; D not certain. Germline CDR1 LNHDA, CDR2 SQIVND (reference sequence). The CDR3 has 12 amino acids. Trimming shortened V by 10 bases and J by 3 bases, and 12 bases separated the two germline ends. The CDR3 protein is CAIRAGHYGYTF. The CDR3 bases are TGTGCCATCAGAGCCGGACACTATGGCTACACCTTC.

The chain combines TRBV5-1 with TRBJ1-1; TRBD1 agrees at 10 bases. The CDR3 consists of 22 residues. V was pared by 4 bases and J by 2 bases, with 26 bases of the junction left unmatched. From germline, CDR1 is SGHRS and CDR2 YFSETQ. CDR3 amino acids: CASSPKVAGTGVDGPSNTEAFF. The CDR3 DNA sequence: TGCGCCAGCAGCCCCAAGGTCGCCGGGACAGGGGTCGATGGCCCATCAAACACTGAAGCTTTCTTT.

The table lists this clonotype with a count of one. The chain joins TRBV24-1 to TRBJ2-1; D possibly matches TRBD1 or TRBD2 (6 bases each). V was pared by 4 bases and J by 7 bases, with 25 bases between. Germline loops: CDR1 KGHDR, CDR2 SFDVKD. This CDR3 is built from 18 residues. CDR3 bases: TGTGCCACCAGTGACTCCACAGGGAGAGGGGGGCACGGGAATGAGCAGTTCTTC. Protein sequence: CATSDSTGRGGHGNEQFF.

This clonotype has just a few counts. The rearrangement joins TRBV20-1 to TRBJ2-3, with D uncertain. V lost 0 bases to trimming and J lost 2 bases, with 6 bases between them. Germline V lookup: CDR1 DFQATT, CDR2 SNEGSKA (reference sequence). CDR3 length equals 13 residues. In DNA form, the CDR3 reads TGCAGTGCTAGAGATATACTCACAGATACGCAGTATTTT. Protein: CSARDILTDTQYF.

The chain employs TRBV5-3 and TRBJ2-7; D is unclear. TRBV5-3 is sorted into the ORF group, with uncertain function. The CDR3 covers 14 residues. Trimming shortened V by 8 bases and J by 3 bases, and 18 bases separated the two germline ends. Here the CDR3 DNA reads TGTGCCAGCGGCCCCGGGCTCTTCTGCTACGAGCAGTACTTC. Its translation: CASGPGLFCYEQYF.

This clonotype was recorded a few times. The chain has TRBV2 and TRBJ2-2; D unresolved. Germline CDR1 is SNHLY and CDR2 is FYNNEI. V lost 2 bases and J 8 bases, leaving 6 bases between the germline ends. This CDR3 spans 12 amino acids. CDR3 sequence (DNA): TGTGCCAGCAGTGAAAATATAGGGGAGCTGTTTTTT. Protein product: CASSENIGELFF.

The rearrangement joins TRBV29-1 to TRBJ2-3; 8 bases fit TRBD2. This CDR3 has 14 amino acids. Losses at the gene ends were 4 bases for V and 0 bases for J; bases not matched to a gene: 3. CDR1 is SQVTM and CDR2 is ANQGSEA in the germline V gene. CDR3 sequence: CSVGASGSTDTQYF. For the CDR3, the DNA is TGCAGCGTTGGGGCTAGCGGGAGCACAGATACGCAGTATTTT.

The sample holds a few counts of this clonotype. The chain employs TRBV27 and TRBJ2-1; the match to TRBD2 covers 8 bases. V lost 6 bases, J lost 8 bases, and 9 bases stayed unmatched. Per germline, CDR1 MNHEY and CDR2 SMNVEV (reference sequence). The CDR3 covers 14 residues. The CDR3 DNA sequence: TGTGCCAGCAGACAATGGCGGGGGGAGGATGAGCAGTTCTTC. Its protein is CASRQWRGEDEQFF.